A selection of T cell receptor beta chains follows, all from one sample in a study of CD8 T cells in ankylosing spondylitis. A single record per CDR3 protein comes from TCRdb applying MiXCR to the 5' RACE reads. The table shows about 540,000 distinct CDR3 sequences, with about 12% occurring only once. Sequencing was performed on blood, either unsorted or a sorted T cell fraction (not recorded which). Receptor source: a male donor with ankylosing spondylitis. CDR3s include the opening cysteine and the closing phenylalanine or tryptophan. D genes are given only for firm matches. The size of a clone is reported for some rows only, either as once, few or many, or as a class for expanded clones.

TRBV5-1,TRBJ1-3,.,many,TGCGCCAGCAGCTTGCAGAGCTCTGGAAACACCATATATTTT,CASSLQSSGNTIYF
TRBV7-2,TRBJ1-1,.,.,TGTGCCAGCACCCCTCGTGGCTGGACTGAAGCTTTCTTT,CASTPRGWTEAFF
TRBV20-1,TRBJ2-4,.,.,TGCAGTGCTAGAGAGATTCTAGCCAAAAACATTCAGTACTTC,CSAREILAKNIQYF
TRBV9,TRBJ2-5,.,.,TGTGCCAGCAGCGTAGGGGTAGCTGAATACCAAGAGACCCAGTACTTC,CASSVGVAEYQETQYF
TRBV24-1,TRBJ2-3,.,few,TGTGCCACCGGGGCTCGGGAGCGCACAGATACGCAGTATTTT,CATGARERTDTQYF
TRBV4-1,TRBJ2-5,TRBD2,.,TGCGCCAGCAGCCAAGAATTCGGGGTAACGGGGGGGGAGACCCAGTACTTC,CASSQEFGVTGGETQYF
TRBV19,TRBJ2-1,TRBD1,.,TGTGCCAGTAGTGTTGGGACAGAGGCTTACAATGAGCAGTTCTTC,CASSVGTEAYNEQFF
TRBV7-8,TRBJ2-2,.,many,TGTGCCAGCAGCCTCACCGCCCGGGACGGCAACACCGGGGAGCTGTTTTTT,CASSLTARDGNTGELFF
TRBV27,TRBJ1-5,TRBD1,.,TGTGCCAGCAAGCGCACACTAGCTTCCGGGACAGACAATCAGCCCCAGCATTTT,CASKRTLASGTDNQPQHF
TRBV5-1,TRBJ2-4,.,few,TGCGCCAGCAGCTTACCAGCCCAAAACATTCAGTACTTC,CASSLPAQNIQYF
TRBV6-5,TRBJ2-1,.,.,TGTGCCAGCAGTTTACTAGGGGTCGGGAGCTCCTACAATGAGCAGTTCTTC,CASSLLGVGSSYNEQFF
TRBV5-1,TRBJ1-2,TRBD1,few,TGCGCCAGCAGCATCAGTCCGGGACAGCCTTATGGCTACACCTTC,CASSISPGQPYGYTF
TRBV2,TRBJ1-5,TRBD1,.,TGTGCCAGCAAGGACAGGGAGGGTCAGCCCCAGCATTTT,CASKDREGQPQHF
TRBV12-3/TRBV12-4,TRBJ2-2,.,few,TGTGCCAGCAGTTCGAGACTAGAAATTCCCGGGGAGCTGTTTTTT,CASSSRLEIPGELFF
TRBV7-2,TRBJ2-3,.,.,TGTGCCAGCAGCTTATCGCTAAACAGAGATACGCAGTATTTT,CASSLSLNRDTQYF
TRBV5-1,TRBJ2-2,.,.,TGCGCCAGCAGCTTGGTTCACACCGGGGAGCTGTTTTTT,CASSLVHTGELFF
TRBV20-1,TRBJ2-2,TRBD2,.,TGCAGTGCTCGACTAGCGGGAGAGAGCGGGGAGCTGTTTTTT,CSARLAGESGELFF
TRBV4-2,TRBJ2-2,TRBD2,few,TGTGCCAGCAGCCCCGCCGGCGGGAGAATAGGCGGGGAGCTGTTTTTT,CASSPAGGRIGGELFF
TRBV5-1,TRBJ2-2,.,many,TGTGCCAGCAGTTTAGGGACACCGAACACCGGGGAGCTGTTTTTT,CASSLGTPNTGELFF
TRBV7-2,TRBJ2-7,TRBD1,few,TGTGCCAGCAGCTTAGCGGCCGGGACAGGGAAGTACGAGCAGTACTTC,CASSLAAGTGKYEQYF
TRBV2,TRBJ1-6,.,.,TGTGCCAGCAGCGCACGACACCTTGGGAATTCACCCCTCCACTTT,CASSARHLGNSPLHF
TRBV27,TRBJ2-1,TRBD1,.,TGTGCCAGCAGTTTGGGTATTGGGACAGCTTACAATGAGCAGTTCTTC,CASSLGIGTAYNEQFF
TRBV7-2,TRBJ2-3,.,few,TGTGCCAGCAGCTTGTTGTCGGGAACAGATACGCAGTATTTT,CASSLLSGTDTQYF
TRBV29-1,TRBJ1-2,.,.,TGCAGCGTCGCTAAGATCTATGGCTACACCTTC,CSVAKIYGYTF
TRBV5-1,TRBJ2-7,TRBD2,.,TGCGCCAGCAGCCGCCATTGGACTAGCGGGGTCTCCTACGAGCAGTACTTC,CASSRHWTSGVSYEQYF
TRBV29-1,TRBJ1-1,TRBD1,many,TGCAGCGTGTCAACCCCGGGACAGGGGACTCCGAACACTGAAGCTTTCTTT,CSVSTPGQGTPNTEAFF
TRBV20-1,TRBJ2-1,.,few,TGCAGTGCTACCCCCGGGAGCGTATATGAGCAGTTCTTC,CSATPGSVYEQFF
TRBV3-1,TRBJ1-6,.,many,TGTGCCAGCAGCCAAGATCGGACACCCTATAATTCACCCCTCCACTTT,CASSQDRTPYNSPLHF
TRBV12-3/TRBV12-4,TRBJ2-1,TRBD1,many,TGTGCCAGCAGTACAGGGGGCTCGTCGTACAATGAGCAGTTCTTC,CASSTGGSSYNEQFF
TRBV29-1,TRBJ1-5,TRBD1,many,TGCAGCGTTCAACTCAGGGGGGGGAGTAGCAATCAGCCCCAGCATTTT,CSVQLRGGSSNQPQHF
TRBV20-1,TRBJ2-7,.,.,TGCAGTGCTAGTACCGGGACCTGGGGCGAGCAGTACTTC,CSASTGTWGEQYF
TRBV6-1,TRBJ1-2,.,many,TGTGCCAGCAGTGAATCCCGGGCCTCCCTCAACTATGGCTACACCTTC,CASSESRASLNYGYTF
TRBV28,TRBJ1-3,.,.,TGTGCCAGCAGTTTCAGGGTAGACACCATATATTTT,CASSFRVDTIYF
TRBV27,TRBJ2-1,.,.,TGTGCCAGCAGTACCCCGGGGACGGGCAACAATGAGCAGTTCTTC,CASSTPGTGNNEQFF
TRBV5-5,TRBJ1-1,.,many,TGTGCCAGCAGCCGATCCCAGGGTCGGCGAGCTTTCTTT,CASSRSQGRRAFF
TRBV4-1,TRBJ2-3,TRBD1,many,TGCGCCAGCAGTCCCGACAGGGGGGGCACAGATACGCAGTATTTT,CASSPDRGGTDTQYF
TRBV2,TRBJ2-7,.,.,TGTGCCAGCAGTGAACAGGGGTTGACCTACGAGCAGTACTTC,CASSEQGLTYEQYF
TRBV7-9,TRBJ2-3,.,.,TGTGCCAGCAGCCTAACTACTGGGCATGGCACAGATACGCAGTATTTT,CASSLTTGHGTDTQYF
TRBV3-1,TRBJ2-1,.,.,TGTGCCAGCAGCCTTGGTACGCGGTATGAGCAGTTCTTC,CASSLGTRYEQFF
TRBV18,TRBJ2-5,.,many,TGTGCCAGCTCACCAGTTCGGGGTTCCCAAGAGACCCAGTACTTC,CASSPVRGSQETQYF
TRBV20-1,TRBJ2-1,TRBD2,.,TGCAGTGCTGCGAGCGGGAGCCTTTCCTACAATGAGCAGTTCTTC,CSAASGSLSYNEQFF
TRBV9,TRBJ2-5,.,.,TGTGCCAGCAGCGCCCGCTGGGGGGAGACCCAGTACTTC,CASSARWGETQYF
TRBV12-3/TRBV12-4,TRBJ2-7,.,many,TGTGCCAGCAGTTTCCCCTTCAAGTCCGACGAGCAGTACTTC,CASSFPFKSDEQYF
TRBV5-4,TRBJ2-1,.,many,TGTGCCAGCAGCTTGGGGCAGCCCTACAATGAGCAGTTCTTC,CASSLGQPYNEQFF
TRBV13,TRBJ2-1,TRBD1,few,TGTGCCAGCAGCTTCTTACAGGGGGCTGATGAGCAGTTCTTC,CASSFLQGADEQFF
TRBV11-2,TRBJ1-4,TRBD1,many,TGTGCCAGCAGCCCGGGGACAGGCACAGGGAAACTGTTTTTT,CASSPGTGTGKLFF
TRBV20-1,TRBJ2-1,TRBD2,.,TGCAGTGCTAGTCTAGCGGGAGGGCTGGATGAGCAGTTCTTC,CSASLAGGLDEQFF
TRBV29-1,TRBJ2-5,TRBD1,.,TGCAGTGTTCCTTCTCACAGGGGGCTCAGGGCGGGTCGGAAGGTAGAGACCCAGTACTTC,CSVPSHRGLRAGRKVETQYF
TRBV27,TRBJ1-4,.,.,TGTGCCAGCAGTATACAGCGAACTAATGAAAAACTGTTTTTT,CASSIQRTNEKLFF
TRBV7-9,TRBJ2-2,.,.,TGTGCCAGCAGCTTCTTTTCCGGGGAGCTGTTTTTT,CASSFFSGELFF
TRBV29-1,TRBJ2-1,.,few,TGCAGCGTTCACCCCGAGGGTACCTACTCCTACAATGAGCAGTTCTTC,CSVHPEGTYSYNEQFF